The 21 T cell receptor beta chains in this list originate from one sample, sequenced in a study of blood T cell repertoires in COVID-19. The method was immunoSEQ multiplex PCR; TCRdb's version includes in-frame clones alone and lacks a portion of them. The table shows 140,000 to 150,000 clones, with 84% occurring only once. The specimen was peripheral blood. These receptors were collected from a man aged 55 to 70 with active or convalescent COVID-19.

This clone has only one observation. V and J are TRBV5-1 and TRBJ2-1; no firm D call. Trimming left V 4 bases short and J 0 bases short, with 8 bases between. The CDR3 runs to 14 residues. CDR1 and CDR2 from the germline V gene are SGHRS and YFSETQ. This chain's CDR3 is CASSHTVSYNEQFF. CDR3 bases: TGCGCCAGCAGCCATACAGTCTCCTACAATGAGCAGTTCTTC.

The V call is TRBV25-1, the J call TRBJ2-1; 9 nucleotides line up with TRBD2. CDR1 is MGHDK, CDR2 SYGVNS, per germline. The CDR3 is made up of 16 amino acids. V trimming: 1 base; J trimming: 9 bases; junction bases outside the gene matches: 10. This chain's CDR3 is CASSESLREGRSEQFF. The CDR3 nucleotides read TGTGCCAGCAGTGAATCTCTGCGGGAGGGCCGTAGTGAGCAGTTCTTC.

CDR3 bases: TGTGCCTGGGGGCGCGTCACTGAAGCTTTCTTT. This codes for CAWGRVTEAFF. The rearrangement uses TRBV30 and TRBJ1-1; D is ambiguous. Trimming shortened V by 5 bases and J by 4 bases, and 8 bases separated the two germline ends. CDR1 and CDR2 (germline): GTSNPN, SVGIG (reference sequence). CDR3 length: 11 amino acids.

This clone was seen once. The chain uses TRBV5-4 and TRBJ1-1; tentative D call: TRBD1 (5 bases). V lost 6 bases, J lost 4 bases, and 13 bases lay in between. The length of the CDR3 is 13 residues. Germline V lookup: CDR1 SGHNT, CDR2 YYREEE (reference sequence). The CDR3 region has the DNA TGTGCCAGCACCGTCGACAGAGGCACTGAAGCTTTCTTT. Protein: CASTVDRGTEAFF.

This chain uses TRBV11-2 with TRBJ2-2, with 7 positions matching TRBD2. The CDR3 sequence is 14 residues long. Germline CDR1 is SGHAT and CDR2 is FQNNGV. J gave up 5 bases and V 3 bases, and 3 bases lay outside the gene matches. CDR3 nucleotides: TGTGCCAGCAGCTTGGGACTACTTACCGGGGAGCTGTTTTTT. It codes for CASSLGLLTGELFF.

The chain uses TRBV19 and TRBJ1-1, with 7 bases fitting TRBD1. The CDR3 is made up of 17 amino acids. The germline V gene encodes CDR1 LNHDA and CDR2 SQIVND (reference sequence). Unmatched junction bases numbered 18, after V lost 8 bases and J lost 3 bases. CDR3 sequence (DNA): TGTGCCAGTGGGCGACCGAGAGGACAGGCAGGTTACACTGAAGCTTTCTTT. Protein sequence: CASGRPRGQAGYTEAFF.

V usage is TRBV7-8 and J usage is TRBJ1-1, with 11 bases lining up with TRBD1. From germline, CDR1 is SGHVS and CDR2 FQNEAQ. CDR3 length: 15 residues. With 4 bases clipped from V and 1 base from J, the junction kept 2 bases outside the gene matches. The CDR3 region is CASSSGQGANTEAFF. The CDR3 region has the DNA TGTGCCAGCAGCTCCGGACAGGGGGCGAACACTGAAGCTTTCTTT.

The chain recombines TRBV11-3 with TRBJ2-1; tentatively, D is TRBD1 (7 bases). CDR1 SGHNT and CDR2 YENEEA come from the germline V gene. Trimming cost V 5 bases and J 6 bases, with 17 bases left between them. The CDR3 is 15 amino acids. CDR3 nucleotide sequence: TGTGCCAGCAGCCTGGAGGGGGCCAGGGTCAATGAGCAGTTCTTC. It encodes CASSLEGARVNEQFF.

The genes are TRBV18 and TRBJ2-5; 12 bases agree with TRBD2. Germline CDR1 and CDR2: KGHSH and LQKENI. V lost 4 bases, J lost 5 bases, and 2 bases stayed unmatched. CDR3 length equals 14 residues. The CDR3 DNA follows: TGTGCCAGCTCACTCGGGACTAGCGGGGAGACCCAGTACTTC. Translation: CASSLGTSGETQYF.

The chain combines TRBV14 with TRBJ2-3, with TRBD2 matching over 10 bases. Germline V CDR1 and CDR2: SGHDN, FVKESK. V was clipped by 1 base and J by 3 bases; unmatched bases: 16. The CDR3 spans 20 residues. The CDR3 spells CASSQGMVWRLAGATDTQYF. In DNA form, the CDR3 reads TGTGCCAGCAGCCAAGGGATGGTGTGGCGGCTAGCGGGAGCGACAGATACGCAGTATTTT.

V usage is TRBV5-8 and J usage is TRBJ1-2, with a possible D match to TRBD1 (5 bases). V lost 4 bases and J lost 8, with 18 bases in between. Germline CDR1 is SGHTS and CDR2 is YDEGEE. CDR3 length: 14 residues. CDR3 nucleotides: TGTGCCAGCAGCCCAACCGGGACTCCGAGGGGCTACACCTTC. This gives the protein CASSPTGTPRGYTF.

V gene TRBV7-2 combines with J gene TRBJ1-2, with TRBD1 as a possible D gene (6 bases). V was pared by 1 base and J by 14 bases, with 14 bases between. Germline V gene lookup returns CDR1 SGHTA and CDR2 FQGNSA. The CDR3 sequence is 12 residues long. CDR3 sequence: CASSLGQGTRTF. The DNA for the CDR3 is TGTGCCAGCAGCTTAGGCCAGGGGACAAGGACCTTC.

V and J are TRBV2 and TRBJ1-2, with unresolved D. Germline V gene data show CDR1 as SNHLY and CDR2 as FYNNEI. This CDR3 spans 13 amino acids. V lost 4 bases to trimming and J lost 5 bases, with 11 bases between them. The CDR3 coding sequence is TGTGCCAGCAGTGCGGGAGGGATGTATGGCTACACCTTC. It translates to CASSAGGMYGYTF.

The rearrangement links TRBV6-5 to TRBJ2-1, with 8 bases fitting TRBD1. Germline V CDR1 and CDR2: MNHEY, SVGAGI. J was trimmed by 12 bases and V by 6 bases; bases with no gene match: 10. This CDR3 spans 13 amino acids. The CDR3 protein is CASRDQGALGQFF. The CDR3 DNA follows: TGTGCCAGCAGAGATCAGGGGGCGTTGGGGCAGTTCTTC.

The chain couples TRBV6-5 to TRBJ1-5, with D unclear. Germline V gene sequence: CDR1 MNHEY, CDR2 SVGAGI. CDR3 length: 15 residues. The V end was cut by 6 bases, the J end by 2 bases, with 14 bases between. The CDR3 DNA reads as TGTGCCAGCAGACCCGCCCAGAACCGCAATCAGCCCCAGCATTTT. Translated: CASRPAQNRNQPQHF.

The V gene is TRBV6-6, the J gene TRBJ1-1; D perhaps matches TRBD1 (6 bases). Per germline, CDR1 MNHNY and CDR2 SVGAGI (reference sequence). The V and J ends lost 6 bases and 1 base respectively, with 9 bases between them. The CDR3 covers 13 residues. The DNA for the CDR3 is TGTGCCAGCAGGAACAGGGAGAACACTGAAGCTTTCTTT. It specifies CASRNRENTEAFF.

The rearrangement joins TRBV7-2 to TRBJ2-7, with TRBD1 matching over 11 bases. From germline, CDR1 is SGHTA and CDR2 FQGNSA. With 2 bases clipped from V and 3 bases from J, the junction kept 3 bases outside the gene matches. The CDR3 spans 15 residues. The CDR3 nucleotides are TGTGCCAGCAGCTTACTCGGGACAGGGGGCTACGAGCAGTACTTC. Amino acid sequence: CASSLLGTGGYEQYF. The full variable domain, completed using reference TRBV7-2 and TRBJ2-7, is GAGVSQSPSNKVTEKGKDVELRCDPISGHTALYWYRQSLGQGLEFLIYFQGNSAPDKSGLPSDRFSAERTGGSVSTLTIQRTQQEDSAVYLCASSLLGTGGYEQYFGPGTRLTVT.

The rearrangement uses TRBV27 and TRBJ1-5, with 9 bases lining up with TRBD1. Trimming removed 6 bases from V and 7 bases from J; junction bases left unmatched: 13. The CDR3 extends over 16 amino acids. CDR1 is MNHEY, CDR2 SMNVEV, per germline (reference sequence). The CDR3 DNA reads as TGTGCCAGCAGACAATCAACGACAGGGGGAGGGCAGCCCCAGCATTTT. The encoded protein is CASRQSTTGGGQPQHF.

The chain joins TRBV19 to TRBJ1-1; 12 bases line up with TRBD1. The CDR3 runs 16 residues. The ends lost 5 bases at V and 1 base at J; junction bases unmatched: 5. Germline lookup yields CDR1 LNHDA and CDR2 SQIVND (reference sequence). The CDR3 protein is CASSRDRGRPNTEAFF. DNA for the CDR3: TGTGCCAGTAGTCGGGACAGGGGGCGACCGAACACTGAAGCTTTCTTT.

This clone appeared a single time. The rearrangement links TRBV18 to TRBJ2-2; possible D gene TRBD2, 5 bases. Between the trimmed V and J ends, which lost 3 bases and 3 bases, there was a span of 14 bases. The CDR3 covers 16 residues. The germline V gene encodes CDR1 KGHSH and CDR2 LQKENI. CDR3 in amino acids: CASSPSTGRDTGELFF. In nucleotides, the CDR3 is TGTGCCAGCTCACCGTCGACGGGAAGGGACACCGGGGAGCTGTTTTTT.

Points on this clone: The same CDR3 arises from other DNA sequences in this sample as well. The V and J genes are TRBV19 and TRBJ1-2; TRBD1 matches 8 bases. The ends lost 4 bases at V and 7 bases at J; junction bases unmatched: 8. Looked up from germline, CDR1 is LNHDA and CDR2 is SQIVND (reference sequence). This CDR3 spans 14 amino acids. CDR3 residues: CASSTDRGGFGYTF. CDR3 nucleotides: TGTGCCAGTAGTACCGACAGGGGAGGTTTTGGCTACACCTTC.